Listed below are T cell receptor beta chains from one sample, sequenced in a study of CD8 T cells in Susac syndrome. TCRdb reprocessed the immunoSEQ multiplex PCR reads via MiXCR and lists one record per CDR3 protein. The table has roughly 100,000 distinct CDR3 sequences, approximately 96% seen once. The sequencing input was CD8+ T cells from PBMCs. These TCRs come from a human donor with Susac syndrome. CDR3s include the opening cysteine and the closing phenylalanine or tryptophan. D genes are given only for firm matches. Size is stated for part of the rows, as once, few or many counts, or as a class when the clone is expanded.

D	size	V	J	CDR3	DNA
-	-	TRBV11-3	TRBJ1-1	CASKQTGNTEAFF	TGTGCCAGTAAGCAAACAGGGAACACTGAAGCTTTCTTT
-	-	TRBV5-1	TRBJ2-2	CASSLNGNTGGNTGELFF	TGCGCCAGCAGCTTGAACGGCAACACGGGCGGGAACACCGGGGAGCTGTTTTTT
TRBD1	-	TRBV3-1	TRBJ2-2	CASSHGTGVATGELFF	TGTGCCAGCAGCCACGGGACAGGGGTTGCCACCGGGGAGCTGTTTTTT
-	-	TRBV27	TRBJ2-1	CASRPLSPGDEQFF	TGTGCCAGCAGGCCCCTGAGCCCTGGAGATGAGCAGTTCTTC
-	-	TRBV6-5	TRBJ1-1	CASSYRRGMLANTEAFF	TGTGCCAGCAGTTACCGACGGGGAATGTTGGCGAACACTGAAGCTTTCTTT
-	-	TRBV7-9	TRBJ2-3	CASRPPGFSTDTQYF	TGTGCCAGCAGACCACCGGGCTTTTCCACAGATACGCAGTATTTT
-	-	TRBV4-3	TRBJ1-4	CASSHSVPQGGMEKLFF	TGCGCCAGCAGCCACTCAGTTCCCCAGGGAGGAATGGAAAAACTGTTTTTT
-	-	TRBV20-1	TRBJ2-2	CSAMGGDRTPTGELFF	TGCAGTGCTATGGGGGGAGACAGGACCCCCACCGGGGAGCTGTTTTTT
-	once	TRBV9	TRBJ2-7	CASSVATGSSYEQYF	TGTGCCAGCAGCGTAGCTACAGGGAGCTCCTACGAGCAGTACTTC
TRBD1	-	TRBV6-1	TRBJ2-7	CATGMTGNSYEQYF	TGTGCCACCGGGATGACAGGGAATTCCTACGAGCAGTACTTC
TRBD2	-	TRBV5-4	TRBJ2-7	CASSPGGDYEQYF	TGTGCCAGCAGCCCCGGGGGGGACTACGAGCAGTACTTC
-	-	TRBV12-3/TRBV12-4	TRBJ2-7	CASSFDGVGEQYF	TGTGCCAGCAGTTTTGACGGGGTGGGCGAGCAGTACTTC
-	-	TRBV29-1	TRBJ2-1	CSADRDSYNEQFF	TGCAGCGCTGACAGAGACTCCTACAATGAGCAGTTCTTC
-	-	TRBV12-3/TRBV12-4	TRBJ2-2	CASSFRQTSGELFF	TGTGCCAGCAGTTTCAGGCAGACGTCCGGGGAGCTGTTTTTT
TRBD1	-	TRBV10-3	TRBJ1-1	CAIEGQGEAFF	TGTGCCATCGAGGGACAGGGAGAAGCTTTCTTT
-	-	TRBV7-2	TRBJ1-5	CASSLDAVGQPQHF	TGTGCCAGCAGCTTGGATGCCGTAGGTCAGCCCCAGCATTTT
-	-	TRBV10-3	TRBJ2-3	CAISNRETDTQYF	TGTGCCATCTCGAACAGGGAAACAGATACGCAGTATTTT
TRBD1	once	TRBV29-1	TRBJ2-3	CSVPTGATDTQYF	TGCAGCGTCCCGACAGGGGCCACAGATACGCAGTATTTT
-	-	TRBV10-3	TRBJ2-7	CAIRERPQSSYEQYF	TGTGCCATCAGGGAAAGACCGCAGAGCTCCTACGAGCAGTACTTC
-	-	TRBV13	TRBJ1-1	CASSPIGEGKTEAFF	TGTGCCAGCAGCCCGATAGGGGAGGGAAAAACTGAAGCTTTCTTT
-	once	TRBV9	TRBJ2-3	CASSAKRATDTQYF	TGTGCCAGCAGCGCCAAGCGGGCCACAGATACGCAGTATTTT
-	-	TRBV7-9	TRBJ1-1	CAASGAPNTEAFF	TGTGCAGCTTCAGGGGCGCCGAACACTGAAGCTTTCTTT
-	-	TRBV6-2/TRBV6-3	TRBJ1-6	CASSYGTGGGGSPLHF	TGTGCCAGCAGTTACGGGACTGGAGGGGGTGGATCACCCCTCCACTTT
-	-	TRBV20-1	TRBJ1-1	CSASSRMAFF	TGCAGTGCTAGTTCGCGTATGGCTTTCTTT
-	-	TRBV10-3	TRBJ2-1	CAISESKGPAGNEQFF	TGTGCCATCAGTGAGTCGAAGGGTCCCGCCGGTAATGAGCAGTTCTTC
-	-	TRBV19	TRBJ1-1	CASRTDGTQNTEAFF	TGTGCCAGTAGAACAGACGGAACACAGAACACTGAAGCTTTCTTT
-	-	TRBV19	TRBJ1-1	CASSSGDEAFF	TGTGCCAGTAGTTCCGGGGATGAAGCTTTCTTT
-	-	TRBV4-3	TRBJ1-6	CASSQEGEVYNSPLHF	TGCGCCAGCAGCCAAGAGGGGGAGGTATATAATTCACCCCTCCACTTT
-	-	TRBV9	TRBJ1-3	CASSVTGVSGNTIYF	TGTGCCAGCAGCGTCACCGGTGTCTCTGGAAACACCATATATTTT
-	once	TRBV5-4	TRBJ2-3	CASSLIGQRTDTQYF	TGTGCCAGCAGCCTAATCGGACAGCGAACAGATACGCAGTATTTT
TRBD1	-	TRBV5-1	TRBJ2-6	CASSFWTGSSGANVLTF	TGCGCCAGCAGCTTCTGGACAGGGAGCTCTGGGGCCAACGTCCTGACTTTC